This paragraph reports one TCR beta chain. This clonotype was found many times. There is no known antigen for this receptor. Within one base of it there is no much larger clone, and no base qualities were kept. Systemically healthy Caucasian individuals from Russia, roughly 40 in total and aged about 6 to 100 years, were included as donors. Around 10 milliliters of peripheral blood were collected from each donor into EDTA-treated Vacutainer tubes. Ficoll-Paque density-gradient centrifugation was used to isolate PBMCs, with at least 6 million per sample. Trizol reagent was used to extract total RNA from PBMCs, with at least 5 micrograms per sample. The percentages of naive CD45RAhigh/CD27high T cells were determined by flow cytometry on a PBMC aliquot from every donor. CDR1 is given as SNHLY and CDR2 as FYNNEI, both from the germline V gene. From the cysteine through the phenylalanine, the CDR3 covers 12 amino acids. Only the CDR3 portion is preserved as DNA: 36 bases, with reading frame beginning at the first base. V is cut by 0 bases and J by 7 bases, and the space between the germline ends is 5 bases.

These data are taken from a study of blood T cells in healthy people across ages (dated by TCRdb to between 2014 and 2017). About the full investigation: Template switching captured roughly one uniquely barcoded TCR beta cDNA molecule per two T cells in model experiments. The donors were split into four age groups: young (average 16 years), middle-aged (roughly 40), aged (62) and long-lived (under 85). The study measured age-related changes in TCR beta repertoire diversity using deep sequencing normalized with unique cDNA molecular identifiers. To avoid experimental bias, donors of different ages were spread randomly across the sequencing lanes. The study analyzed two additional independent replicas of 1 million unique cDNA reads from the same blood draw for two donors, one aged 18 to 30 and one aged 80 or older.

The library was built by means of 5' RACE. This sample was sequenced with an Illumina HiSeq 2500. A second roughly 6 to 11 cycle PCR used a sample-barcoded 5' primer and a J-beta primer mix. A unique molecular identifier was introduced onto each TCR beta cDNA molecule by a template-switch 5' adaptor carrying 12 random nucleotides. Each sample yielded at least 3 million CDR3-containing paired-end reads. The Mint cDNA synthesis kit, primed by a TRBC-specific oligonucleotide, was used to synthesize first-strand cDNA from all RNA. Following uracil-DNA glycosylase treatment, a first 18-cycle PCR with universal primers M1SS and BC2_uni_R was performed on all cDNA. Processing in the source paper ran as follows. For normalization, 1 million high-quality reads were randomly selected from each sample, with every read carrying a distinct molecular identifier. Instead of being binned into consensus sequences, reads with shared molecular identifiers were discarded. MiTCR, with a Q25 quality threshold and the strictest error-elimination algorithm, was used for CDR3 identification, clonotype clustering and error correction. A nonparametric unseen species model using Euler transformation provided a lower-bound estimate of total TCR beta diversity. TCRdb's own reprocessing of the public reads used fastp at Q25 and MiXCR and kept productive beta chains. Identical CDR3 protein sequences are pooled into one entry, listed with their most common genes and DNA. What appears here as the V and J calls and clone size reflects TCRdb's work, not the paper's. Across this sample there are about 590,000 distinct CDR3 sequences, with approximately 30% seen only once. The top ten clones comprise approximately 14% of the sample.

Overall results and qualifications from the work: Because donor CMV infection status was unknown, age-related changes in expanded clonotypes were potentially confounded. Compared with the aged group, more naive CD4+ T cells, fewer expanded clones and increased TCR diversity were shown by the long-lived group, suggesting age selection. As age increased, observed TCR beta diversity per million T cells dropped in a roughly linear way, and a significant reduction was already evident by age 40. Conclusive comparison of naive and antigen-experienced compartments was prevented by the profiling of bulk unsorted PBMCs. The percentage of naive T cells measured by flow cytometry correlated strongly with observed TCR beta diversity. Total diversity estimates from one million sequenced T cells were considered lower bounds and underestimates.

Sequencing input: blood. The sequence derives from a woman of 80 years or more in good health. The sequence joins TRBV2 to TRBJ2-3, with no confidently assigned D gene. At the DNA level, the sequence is TGTGCCAGCAGTGAAGCTAGTCATACGCAGTATTTT. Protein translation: CASSEASHTQYF.